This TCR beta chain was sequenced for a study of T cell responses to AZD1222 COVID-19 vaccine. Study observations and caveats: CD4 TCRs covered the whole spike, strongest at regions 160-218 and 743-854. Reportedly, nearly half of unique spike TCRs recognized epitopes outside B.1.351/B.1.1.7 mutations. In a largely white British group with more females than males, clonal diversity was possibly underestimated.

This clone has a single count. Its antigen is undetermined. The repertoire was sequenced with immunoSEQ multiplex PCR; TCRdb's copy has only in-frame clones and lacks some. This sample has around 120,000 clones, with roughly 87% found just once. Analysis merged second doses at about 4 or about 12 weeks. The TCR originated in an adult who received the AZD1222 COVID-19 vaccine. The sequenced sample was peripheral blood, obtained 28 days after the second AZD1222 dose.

CDR3 DNA sequence: TGTGCCACCAGCGGTGGGGGTCTAGAGACCCAGTACTTC. The encoded protein is CATSGGGLETQYF. The gene calls are TRBV24-1 and TRBJ2-5; D may correspond to TRBD1 or TRBD2 (5 bases each). The CDR3 runs 13 residues. Germline V gene lookup returns CDR1 KGHDR and CDR2 SFDVKD. The ends were cut back, 7 bases at V and 4 bases at J, with 12 bases in the middle.